These 7 T cell receptor beta chains were sequenced from one sample in a study of neurological immune-mediated disorders. TCRdb used MiXCR to reprocess the 5' RACE reads, holding one entry per CDR3 protein. The sample records about 52,000 distinct CDR3 sequences, 3% to 4% being singletons. Material for sequencing was PBMCs. The receptors originated from a man in his sixties with multiple sclerosis.

This clonotype was observed many times. In DNA, the CDR3 is TGTGCCAGCAGTTGGGACCCTCGGGTATATTTT. It encodes CASSWDPRVYF. The rearrangement links TRBV12-3 or TRBV12-4 to TRBJ1-3; a weak D match, TRBD1 (5 bases). V was shortened by 4 bases and J by 14 bases, with 12 bases between the two germline ends. The length of the CDR3 is 11 residues.

This clonotype was recorded at least ten times. The chain joins TRBV20-1 to TRBJ1-2, with 7 bases fitting TRBD1. This CDR3 region has 16 residues. Germline CDR1 and CDR2: DFQATT and SNEGSKA (reference sequence). V gave up 6 bases and J gave up 2 bases; unmatched junction bases: 15. The CDR3 DNA reads as TGCAGTGCCCCGAGGGGAGGGGGCGCTTCCAACTATGGCTACACCTTC. Amino acid sequence: CSAPRGGGASNYGYTF.

This clonotype was counted many times. The rearrangement uses TRBV20-1 and TRBJ1-2; 8 bases align to TRBD1. CDR1 is DFQATT and CDR2 is SNEGSKA in the germline V gene (reference sequence). With V trimmed by 0 bases and J by 7 bases, 1 base remained unmatched. The CDR3 covers 12 residues. The CDR3 protein is CSARETGGGYTF. CDR3 sequence (DNA): TGCAGTGCTAGAGAAACAGGGGGTGGCTACACCTTC.

This clonotype has a count of ten or more. The V and J genes are TRBV12-3 or TRBV12-4 and TRBJ1-2; the D is unclear. V was clipped by 10 bases and J by 8 bases, with 26 bases between them. The CDR3 has 15 residues. CDR3 residues: CATSKHGIPDSGYTF. The CDR3 region has the DNA TGTGCCACTAGCAAACATGGGATTCCCGATTCGGGCTACACCTTC.

This clonotype came up many times. The chain joins TRBV20-1 to TRBJ1-1; D may be TRBD1 (5 bases). The germline V gene has CDR1 DFQATT and CDR2 SNEGSKA (reference sequence). Trimming removed 6 bases at V and 0 bases at J, with 26 bases between. The CDR3 loop spans 18 amino acids. The CDR3 here is CSALQTLSSWGLNTEAFF. The CDR3 bases are TGCAGTGCCCTTCAAACCTTGTCCTCCTGGGGGTTGAACACTGAAGCTTTCTTT.

This clonotype appeared many times. The CDR3 is CASTGQGSGELFF. As DNA, the CDR3 is TGTGCCAGCACTGGACAGGGTTCCGGGGAGCTGTTTTTT. The rearrangement joins TRBV2 to TRBJ2-2; 8 bases line up with TRBD1. The ends lost 7 bases at V and 6 bases at J; junction bases unmatched: 4. The CDR3 is 13 residues long. CDR1 SNHLY and CDR2 FYNNEI come from the germline V gene.

This clonotype was seen many times. This chain joins TRBV5-1 and TRBJ2-5; 10 nucleotides line up with TRBD2. This CDR3 region has 17 residues. From germline, CDR1 is SGHRS and CDR2 YFSETQ. With V trimmed by 0 bases and J by 5 bases, 10 bases remained unmatched. CDR3 in amino acids: CASSLGVLAGVGETQYF. The CDR3 coding sequence is TGCGCCAGCAGCTTGGGGGTCCTAGCGGGAGTTGGTGAGACCCAGTACTTC.